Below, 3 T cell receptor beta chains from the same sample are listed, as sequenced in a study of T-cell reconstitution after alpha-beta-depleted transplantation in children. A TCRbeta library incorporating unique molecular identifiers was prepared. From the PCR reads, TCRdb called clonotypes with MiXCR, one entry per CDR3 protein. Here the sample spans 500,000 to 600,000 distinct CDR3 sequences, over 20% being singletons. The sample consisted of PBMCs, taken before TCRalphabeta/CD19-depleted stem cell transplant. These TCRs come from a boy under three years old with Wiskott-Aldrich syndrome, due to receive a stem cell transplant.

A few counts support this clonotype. DNA for the CDR3: TGTGCCAGCAAAAAGTGGCCGGCGGCCCAAGAGACCCAGTACTTC. Translation gives CASKKWPAAQETQYF. This chain joins TRBV28 and TRBJ2-5; D gene ambiguous. CDR1 is MDHEN and CDR2 is SYDVKM in the germline V gene. The CDR3 length is 15 residues. V lost 7 bases and J lost 1, with 16 bases in between. The full variable domain, completed using reference TRBV28 and TRBJ2-5, is DVKVTQSSRYLVKRTGEKVFLECVQDMDHENMFWYRQDPGLGLRLIYFSYDVKMKEKGDIPEGYSVSREKKERFSLILESASTNQTSMYLCASKKWPAAQETQYFGPGTRLLVL.

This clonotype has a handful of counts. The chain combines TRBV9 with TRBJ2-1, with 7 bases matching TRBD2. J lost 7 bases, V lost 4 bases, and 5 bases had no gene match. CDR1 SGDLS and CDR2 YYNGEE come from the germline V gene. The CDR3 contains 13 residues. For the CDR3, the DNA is TGTGCCAGCAGCCGTCGGACTAGGAATGAGCAGTTCTTC. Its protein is CASSRRTRNEQFF.

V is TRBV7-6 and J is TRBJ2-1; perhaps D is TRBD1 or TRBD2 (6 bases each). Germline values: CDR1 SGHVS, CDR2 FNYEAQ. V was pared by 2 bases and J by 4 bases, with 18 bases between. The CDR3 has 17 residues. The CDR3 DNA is TGTGCCAGCAGCTTAAGGGGGGACGGACCGTATTACAATGAGCAGTTCTTC. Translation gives CASSLRGDGPYYNEQFF.